The T cell receptor beta chain described here comes from a study of human T cells and chemical hapten exposure. Study results and caveats: Controls formed significantly fewer large CDR3 similarity clusters than expanded TCRs did.

Time point given: patch test 2, 6 weeks after DPC sensitization. The treatment here: therapeutic diphenylcyclopropenone sensitization with weekly scalp DPC. TCRdb fed the RACE reads into MiXCR, producing one record per CDR3 protein. The sample records some 350,000 distinct CDR3 sequences, just under 6.5% being singletons. CDR1 is MNHEY, CDR2 SVGEGT, per germline. The J segment lost 7 bases and the V segment lost 6 bases, leaving 17 bases of the junction unmatched. The CDR3 extends over 19 amino acids. To note about this clonotype: Its antigen remains unknown.

The rearrangement uses TRBV6-2 or TRBV6-3 and TRBJ2-5; 16 bases map to TRBD2. The sequencing here drew on whole blood, taken in connection with sensitization to the hapten diphenylcyclopropenone (DPC). The source of this sequence is a woman in her late teens or twenties with alopecia areata. Some clones in this sample may be carry-over from other donors' samples. CDR3 DNA: TGTGCCAGCAGCCGCCCGGGACTAGCGGGGGGGCTCACAAGCGGGACCCAGTACTTC. Protein: CASSRPGLAGGLTSGTQYF.